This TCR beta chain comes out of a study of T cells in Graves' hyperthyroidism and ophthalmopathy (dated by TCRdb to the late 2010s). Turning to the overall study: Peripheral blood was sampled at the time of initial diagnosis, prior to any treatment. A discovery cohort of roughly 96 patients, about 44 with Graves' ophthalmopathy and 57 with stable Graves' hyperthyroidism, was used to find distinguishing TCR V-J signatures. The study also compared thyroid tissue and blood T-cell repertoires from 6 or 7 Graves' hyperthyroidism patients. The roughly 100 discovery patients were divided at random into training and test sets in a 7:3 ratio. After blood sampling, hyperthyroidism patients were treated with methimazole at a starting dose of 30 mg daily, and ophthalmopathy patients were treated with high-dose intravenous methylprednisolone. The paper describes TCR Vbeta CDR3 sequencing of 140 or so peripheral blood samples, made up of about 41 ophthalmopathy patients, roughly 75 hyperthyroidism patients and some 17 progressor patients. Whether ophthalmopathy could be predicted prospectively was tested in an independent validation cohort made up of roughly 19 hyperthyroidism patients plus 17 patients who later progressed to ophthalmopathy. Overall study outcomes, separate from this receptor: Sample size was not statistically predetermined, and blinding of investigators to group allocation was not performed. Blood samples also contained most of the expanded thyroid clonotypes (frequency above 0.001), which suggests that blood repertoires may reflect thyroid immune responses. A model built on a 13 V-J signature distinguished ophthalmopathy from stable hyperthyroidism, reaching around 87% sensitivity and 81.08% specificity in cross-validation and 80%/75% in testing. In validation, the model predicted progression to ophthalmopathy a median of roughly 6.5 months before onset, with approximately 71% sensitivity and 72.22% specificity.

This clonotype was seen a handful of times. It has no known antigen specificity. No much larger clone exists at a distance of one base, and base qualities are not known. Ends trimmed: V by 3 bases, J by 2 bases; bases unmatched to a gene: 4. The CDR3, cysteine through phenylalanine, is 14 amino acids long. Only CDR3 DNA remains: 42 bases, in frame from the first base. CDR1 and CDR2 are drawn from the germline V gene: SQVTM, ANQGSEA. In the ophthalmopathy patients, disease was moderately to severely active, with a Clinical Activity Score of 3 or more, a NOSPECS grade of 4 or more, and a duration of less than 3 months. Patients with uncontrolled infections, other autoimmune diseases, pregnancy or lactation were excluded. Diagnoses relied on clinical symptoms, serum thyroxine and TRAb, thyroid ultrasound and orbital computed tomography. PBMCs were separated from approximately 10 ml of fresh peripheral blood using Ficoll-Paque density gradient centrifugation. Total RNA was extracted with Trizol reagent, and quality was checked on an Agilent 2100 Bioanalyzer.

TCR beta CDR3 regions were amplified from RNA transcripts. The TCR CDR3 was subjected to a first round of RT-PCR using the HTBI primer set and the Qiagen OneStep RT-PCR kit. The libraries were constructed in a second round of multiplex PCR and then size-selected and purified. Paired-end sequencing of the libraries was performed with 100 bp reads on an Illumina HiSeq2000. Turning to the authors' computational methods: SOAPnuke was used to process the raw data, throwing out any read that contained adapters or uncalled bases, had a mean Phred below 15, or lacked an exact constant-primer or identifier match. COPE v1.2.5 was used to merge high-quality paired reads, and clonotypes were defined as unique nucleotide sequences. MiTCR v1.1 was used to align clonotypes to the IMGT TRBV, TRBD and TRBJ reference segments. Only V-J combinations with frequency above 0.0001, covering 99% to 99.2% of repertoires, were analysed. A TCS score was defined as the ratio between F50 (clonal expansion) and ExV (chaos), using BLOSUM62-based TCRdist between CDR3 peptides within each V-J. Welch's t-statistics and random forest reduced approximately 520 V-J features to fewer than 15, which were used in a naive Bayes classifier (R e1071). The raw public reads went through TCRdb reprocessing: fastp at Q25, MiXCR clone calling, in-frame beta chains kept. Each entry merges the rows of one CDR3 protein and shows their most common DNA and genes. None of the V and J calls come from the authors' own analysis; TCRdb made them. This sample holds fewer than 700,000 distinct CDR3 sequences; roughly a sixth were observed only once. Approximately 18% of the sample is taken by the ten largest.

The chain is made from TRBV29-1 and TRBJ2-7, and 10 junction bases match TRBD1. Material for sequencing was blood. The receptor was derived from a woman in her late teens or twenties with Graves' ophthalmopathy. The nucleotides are TGCAGCGTTGATGGGACAGGGGATACCTACGAGCAGTACTTC. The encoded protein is CSVDGTGDTYEQYF.